These 18 T cell receptor beta chains were sequenced from one sample in a study of cytomegalovirus exposure and HLA in healthy donors. The PCR made use of 60 Vbeta and 13 Jbeta primers. Profiling relied on immunoSEQ multiplex PCR, and the TCRdb table lists in-frame clones only, not all of them. Its clone listing holds over 100,000 clones. Specimen: PBMCs. The receptors come from a man aged 18 to 35 in good health and CMV-seronegative.

The gene calls are TRBV7-9 and TRBJ1-1; maybe TRBD1 (6 bases). The CDR3 contains 18 residues. V was trimmed by 5 bases and J by 3 bases, leaving 25 bases between them. Germline CDR1 is SEHNR and CDR2 is FQNEAQ (reference sequence). The CDR3 region is CASSPSFGGRGRDTEAFF. The CDR3 coding sequence is TGTGCCAGCAGCCCCTCCTTTGGGGGGCGCGGGAGGGACACTGAAGCTTTCTTT. Using reference TRBV7-9 and TRBJ1-1 for the parts outside the CDR3, the full variable domain is DTGVSQNPRHKITKRGQNVTFRCDPISEHNRLYWYRQTLGQGPEFLTYFQNEAQLEKSRLLSDRFSAERPKGSFSTLEIQRTEQGDSAMYLCASSPSFGGRGRDTEAFFGQGTRLTVV.

V usage is TRBV6-1 and J usage is TRBJ1-1, with D maybe TRBD1 (5 bases). The CDR3 loop spans 13 amino acids. CDR1 and CDR2 from the germline V gene are MNHNS and SASEGT. Deletions cut 6 bases from V and 8 bases from J, with 16 bases between. CDR3 residues: CASRDGGVSEAFF. In DNA form, the CDR3 reads TGTGCCAGCAGGGATGGGGGGGTCTCGGAAGCTTTCTTT.

With regard to this clone: At one end the junction does not follow the germline gene, possibly because of a read error. This chain links TRBV5-6 with TRBJ2-7, with a tentative D call TRBD2 (6 bases). Germline V gives CDR1 SGHDT, CDR2 YYEEEE. The CDR3 is 15 amino acids. CDR3 DNA: TGTGCCTGCAGCTTGGGGGGAGGCTTCTCCTACGAGCAGTACTTC. Encoded protein: CACSLGGGFSYEQYF. The entire variable domain, with the rest obtained from reference TRBV5-6 and TRBJ2-7, is as follows: DAGVTQSPTHLIKTRGQQVTLRCSPKSGHDTVSWYQQALGQGPQFIFQYYEEEERQRGNFPDRFSGHQFPNYSSELNVNALLLGDSALYLCACSLGGGFSYEQYFGPGTRLTVT.

The chain combines TRBV2 with TRBJ2-1, with 10 bases matching TRBD2. CDR1 and CDR2 from the germline V gene are SNHLY and FYNNEI. The CDR3 is 15 amino acids. V was pared by 6 bases and J by 10 bases, with 12 bases of the junction left unmatched. CDR3 sequence reads: CASRDRSGGAVEQFF. The CDR3 coding sequence is TGTGCCAGCAGAGACAGGAGCGGGGGGGCCGTAGAGCAGTTCTTC.

V and J are TRBV7-8 and TRBJ1-5; D ambiguous. V was pared by 5 bases and J by 5 bases, with 10 bases between. The CDR3 loop spans 13 amino acids. Germline CDR1 reads SGHVS; CDR2 reads FQNEAQ. CDR3 nucleotides: TGTGCCAGCAGCATAACACGGGATCAGCCCCAGCATTTT. The encoded protein is CASSITRDQPQHF.

The rearrangement links TRBV6-5 to TRBJ2-7, with D possibly being TRBD1 (6 bases). The length of the CDR3 is 15 residues. V lost 6 bases and J lost 4, with 19 bases in between. The V gene's germline CDR1 is MNHEY and CDR2 SVGAGI. DNA of the CDR3: TGTGCCAGCAGCCGCTCCCGGACAGCTTTATACGAGCAGTACTTC. This sequence encodes CASSRSRTALYEQYF.

J is TRBJ2-3 and V is TRBV6-5; TRBD1 agrees at 9 bases. The CDR3 has 15 amino acids. The V gene end was trimmed by 2 bases and the J gene end by 0 bases; junction bases not matched to a gene: 0. CDR1 MNHEY and CDR2 SVGAGI come from the germline V gene. The DNA for the CDR3 is TGTGCCAGCAGTTACGGACAGGGGAGCACAGATACGCAGTATTTT. Its protein product is CASSYGQGSTDTQYF.

This chain uses TRBV29-1 with TRBJ2-2; 8 bases map to TRBD1. This CDR3 is 14 amino acids long. The germline CDR1 and CDR2 sequences are SQVTM and ANQGSEA. The J segment lost 3 bases and the V segment lost 5 bases, leaving 5 bases of the junction unmatched. As DNA, the CDR3 is TGCAGCGTTCACGGGACAGGAGACACCGGGGAGCTGTTTTTT. This codes for CSVHGTGDTGELFF.

J is TRBJ2-1 and V is TRBV5-7; D is ambiguous. TRBV5-7 is marked as an open reading frame, function uncertain. V dropped 2 bases and J dropped 3 bases, with 12 bases sitting between them. CDR3 size: 15 residues. The chain's CDR3 is CASSFPETVYNEQFF. In DNA form, the CDR3 reads TGTGCCAGCAGCTTTCCCGAAACAGTCTACAATGAGCAGTTCTTC.

The rearrangement links TRBV5-1 to TRBJ1-2; no firm D call. This CDR3 is 14 amino acids long. Trimming removed 0 bases from V and 6 bases from J, with 12 bases in between. Germline CDR1 and CDR2: SGHRS and YFSETQ. CDR3 sequence (DNA): TGCGCCAGCAGCTTGGTAGCGGCAGATAATGGCTACACCTTC. It is translated as CASSLVAADNGYTF.

The chain has TRBV4-3 and TRBJ1-2; the match to TRBD1 covers 7 bases. This CDR3 has 17 amino acids. CDR1 and CDR2 (germline): LGHNA, YSLEER. V trimming: 0 bases; J trimming: 5 bases; junction bases outside the gene matches: 12. Written as DNA, the CDR3 is TGCGCCAGCAGCCAAGAAGGGGGAAAGGGGGCGGAATATGGCTACACCTTC. Its protein product is CASSQEGGKGAEYGYTF.

The chain couples TRBV11-3 to TRBJ2-7; TRBD2 matches at 8 bases. The CDR3 contains 16 residues. The J segment lost 0 bases and the V segment lost 1 base, leaving 5 bases of the junction unmatched. The germline V gene encodes CDR1 SGHNT and CDR2 YENEEA. CDR3 coding DNA: TGTGCCAGCAGCTTAGTAGGCGGGAGGCCCTCCTACGAGCAGTACTTC. Translated, it gives CASSLVGGRPSYEQYF.

CDR3 coding DNA: TGTGCCAGCAGCCACCGACTAGCGGGATACGAGCTGTTTTTT. Protein product: CASSHRLAGYELFF. The chain joins TRBV11-2 to TRBJ2-2; 11 nucleotides match TRBD2. V shed 5 bases and J 11 bases; nucleotides not matched to a gene: 7. This CDR3 has 14 amino acids. CDR1 and CDR2 (germline): SGHAT, FQNNGV.

V usage is TRBV11-2 and J usage is TRBJ2-7; possibly TRBD1 for D (6 bases). Germline CDR1 and CDR2: SGHAT and FQNNGV. CDR3 length: 16 residues. V was trimmed by 0 bases and J by 6 bases, leaving 18 bases between them. The CDR3 sequence: CASSLDRQALAGEQYF. The CDR3 nucleotides read TGTGCCAGCAGCTTAGATAGACAGGCTCTAGCTGGCGAGCAGTACTTC.

The genes are TRBV4-3 and TRBJ2-4, with 7 positions matching TRBD1. The length of the CDR3 is 15 residues. Losses at the gene ends were 3 bases for V and 3 bases for J; bases not matched to a gene: 5. Germline V lookup: CDR1 LGHNA, CDR2 YSLEER. Written as DNA, the CDR3 is TGCGCCAGCAGCCATCTAGACAGGGACAAAAACATTCAGTACTTC. Its protein is CASSHLDRDKNIQYF.

The rearrangement joins TRBV4-1 to TRBJ2-1; maybe TRBD1 (7 bases). Germline values: CDR1 MGHRA, CDR2 YSYEKL. Trimming cost V 2 bases and J 6 bases, with 20 bases left between them. The CDR3 covers 17 residues. CDR3 sequence: CASSQPSDRVACNEQFF. CDR3 bases: TGCGCCAGCAGCCAACCTAGCGACAGGGTTGCGTGCAATGAGCAGTTCTTC.

The V and J genes are TRBV6-5 and TRBJ1-2, with a tentative D call TRBD1 (5 bases). V dropped 0 bases and J dropped 5 bases, with 7 bases sitting between them. This CDR3 has 13 residues. Germline assignment: CDR1 MNHEY and CDR2 SVGAGI. For the CDR3, the DNA is TGTGCCAGCAGTTACTCGACAGCATATGGCTACACCTTC. This codes for CASSYSTAYGYTF.

Details on this clone: The junction does not match germline at one end; this may be a read error. Here the CDR3 reads CASSRNLADQGTQYF. CDR3 sequence (DNA): TGCGCCAGCAGCCGGAATCTAGCGGACCAAGGGACCCAGTACTTC. The chain joins TRBV4-3 to TRBJ2-5, with TRBD2 identical over 7 bases. Germline V gene lookup returns CDR1 LGHNA and CDR2 YSLEER. There are 15 residues in the CDR3.